The 31 T cell receptor beta chains presented below share a single source sample, sequenced in a study of blood T cell repertoires in COVID-19. Sequencing was performed with immunoSEQ multiplex PCR; in TCRdb, only in-frame clones are kept and a portion is missing. The table shows roughly 200,000 clones, with roughly 86% occurring only once. The sample was PBMCs or T cells enriched from blood (not recorded which). The receptors originated from a man between 35 and 55 years old with acute COVID-19.

The chain carries TRBV3-1 (or the pseudogene TRBV3-2) and TRBJ1-1; no clear D. The CDR3 has 13 amino acids. CDR1 and CDR2 (germline): LGHDT, YNNKEL (reference sequence). V shed 1 base and J shed 1 base, with 4 bases lying between them. The CDR3 DNA sequence: TGTGCCAGCAGCCAAGTATCGAACACTGAAGCTTTCTTT. It encodes CASSQVSNTEAFF.

The chain combines TRBV30 with TRBJ1-6; D call uncertain. The CDR3 extends over 14 amino acids. Germline V gene sequence: CDR1 GTSNPN, CDR2 SVGIG (reference sequence). Trimming removed 2 bases at V and 13 bases at J, with 18 bases between. The CDR3 loop reads CAWSLAGPSSPLHF. Here the CDR3 DNA reads TGTGCCTGGAGTCTGGCGGGCCCCTCAAGCCCCCTCCACTTT.

The chain has TRBV11-2 and TRBJ2-7; 8 bases fit TRBD1. The V and J ends lost 10 bases and 3 bases, in that order; junction bases with no gene match: 5. This CDR3 has 12 residues. CDR1 and CDR2 from the germline V gene are SGHAT and FQNNGV. This chain's CDR3 is CATGQGNYEQYF. The CDR3 nucleotides read TGTGCCACCGGACAGGGAAACTACGAGCAGTACTTC. Combining the CDR3 with reference TRBV11-2 and TRBJ2-7 gives the whole variable domain EAGVAQSPRYKIIEKRQSVAFWCNPISGHATLYWYQQILGQGPKLLIQFQNNGVVDDSQLPKDRFSAERLKGVDSTLKIQPAKLEDSAVYLCATGQGNYEQYFGPGTRLTVT.

The chain carries TRBV2 and TRBJ2-1; 11 bases align to TRBD2. The CDR3 covers 15 residues. Trimming removed 8 bases from V and 7 bases from J; junction bases left unmatched: 10. Per the germline V gene, CDR1 is SNHLY and CDR2 is FYNNEI. For the CDR3, the DNA is TGTGCCAGCGCCTCACTAGCGGGAGATATGAATGAGCAGTTCTTC. Amino acids: CASASLAGDMNEQFF.

The chain is built from TRBV9 and TRBJ2-3; TRBD2 matches at 9 bases. CDR3 length equals 17 residues. In germline, CDR1 is SGDLS, CDR2 YYNGEE. Losses at the gene ends were 0 bases for V and 2 bases for J; bases not matched to a gene: 7. The CDR3 DNA reads TGTGCCAGCAGCGTAGGACCGGCGGGAGGGCCCACAGATACGCAGTATTTT. Translating it yields CASSVGPAGGPTDTQYF.

The chain couples TRBV19 to TRBJ2-3; no definite D call. Germline CDR1 and CDR2: LNHDA and SQIVND (reference sequence). This CDR3 has 13 amino acids. V shed 0 bases and J shed 11 bases, with 12 bases lying between them. CDR3 region: CASSIDSQAKQYF. DNA for the CDR3: TGTGCCAGTAGTATAGATTCTCAAGCTAAGCAGTATTTT. The complete variable domain, with remaining parts taken from reference TRBV19 and TRBJ2-3, reads DGGITQSPKYLFRKEGQNVTLSCEQNLNHDAMYWYRQDPGQGLRLIYYSQIVNDFQKGDIAEGYSVSREKKESFPLTVTSAQKNPTAFYLCASSIDSQAKQYFGPGTRLTVL.

The V call is TRBV19, the J call TRBJ2-2, with D possibly being TRBD1 (5 bases). Trimming left V 6 bases short and J 0 bases short, with 11 bases between. CDR1 and CDR2 (germline): LNHDA, SQIVND (reference sequence). The CDR3 is made up of 15 amino acids. The CDR3 DNA reads as TGTGCCAGTAGGAGGTTACAGGCGAACACCGGGGAGCTGTTTTTT. This encodes CASRRLQANTGELFF.

The chain combines TRBV30 with TRBJ1-4, with 7 bases aligning to TRBD1. Germline loops: CDR1 GTSNPN, CDR2 SVGIG (reference sequence). There are 16 residues in the CDR3. Germline trimming cut 1 base from V and 8 bases from J; bases unmatched to any gene: 13. Written as DNA, the CDR3 is TGTGCCTGGAGTGGTTTTACGAGGGGGCTAGGGGAAAAACTGTTTTTT. Protein product: CAWSGFTRGLGEKLFF.

A few counts support this clone. The chain links TRBV2 to TRBJ1-3, with D possibly TRBD1 on 6 matching bases. This CDR3 contains 15 residues. V was clipped by 5 bases and J by 6 bases, with 17 bases between them. Germline loops: CDR1 SNHLY, CDR2 FYNNEI. In DNA form, the CDR3 reads TGTGCCAGCAGTCGATCACAGGGAGAGGTAAACACCATATATTTT. Residues: CASSRSQGEVNTIYF.

This rearrangement joins TRBV28 to TRBJ2-7; 9 bases line up with TRBD1. Germline V gene sequence: CDR1 MDHEN, CDR2 SYDVKM. The CDR3 is 15 residues long. Trimming took 5 bases from V and 7 from J; bases not matched to a gene: 12. CDR3 sequence: CASSGLTGGLGEQYF. In nucleotides, the CDR3 is TGTGCCAGCAGTGGGCTGACAGGGGGGTTAGGGGAGCAGTACTTC.

This clone showed up just once. Germline is not matched at one junction end, which may reflect a read error. The V and J genes are TRBV14 and TRBJ2-3, with 7 bases fitting TRBD2. The CDR3 consists of 14 residues. Germline CDR1 SGHDN, CDR2 FVKESK. DNA of the CDR3: TGTGCCAGCAGTCAAGTCCAGGCGGGAGTCCCGCAGTATTTT. Translated: CASSQVQAGVPQYF.

The chain links TRBV27 to TRBJ1-1; weak D call: TRBD1 (5 bases). V was shortened by 4 bases and J by 1 base, with 13 bases between the two germline ends. CDR1 is MNHEY, CDR2 SMNVEV, per germline (reference sequence). There are 15 residues in the CDR3. CDR3 region: CASSSPDSSNTEAFF. Here the CDR3 DNA reads TGTGCCAGCAGTTCCCCCGACAGCTCGAACACTGAAGCTTTCTTT.

This chain links TRBV29-1 with TRBJ2-3; 11 bases line up with TRBD2. Looked up from germline, CDR1 is SQVTM and CDR2 is ANQGSEA. J lost 10 bases, V lost 7 bases, and 10 bases had no gene match. CDR3 size: 13 residues. CDR3 DNA: TGCAGCGAAATAGCGGGAGGGAGTGCAGCGCAGTATTTT. Its protein product is CSEIAGGSAAQYF.

In the case of this clone: The junction shows a germline mismatch at one end, possibly a read error. This rearrangement joins TRBV28 to TRBJ1-4; the match to TRBD1 covers 7 bases. This CDR3 contains 10 residues. Per the germline V gene, CDR1 is MDHEN and CDR2 is SYDVKM. The CDR3 loop is CASKGTVELF. CDR3 DNA: TGTGCCAGCAAGGGGACAGTCGAGCTTTTT.

The chain carries TRBV24-1 and TRBJ2-1, with D possibly being TRBD2 (7 bases). V lost 5 bases and J lost 8, with 15 bases in between. Germline V lookup: CDR1 KGHDR, CDR2 SFDVKD. CDR3 length: 14 residues. The CDR3 DNA follows: TGTGCCACCAGTGGCCTGGGGGGGGGCGATGAGCAGTTCTTC. Protein sequence: CATSGLGGGDEQFF.

The rearrangement joins TRBV7-3 to TRBJ2-1, with a tentative D call TRBD2 (7 bases). The V gene lost 8 bases and the J gene lost 4 bases, with 12 bases spanning the gap. Per the germline V gene, CDR1 is SGHTA and CDR2 is FQGTGA. This CDR3 contains 13 residues. DNA of the CDR3: TGTGCCAGCGGGGGGGCCGAGTACAATGAGCAGTTCTTC. It is translated as CASGGAEYNEQFF.

In DNA, the CDR3 is TGTGCCACTGGGTGGGGGTCGGGAGGGCCTAGAGATACGCAGTATTTT. It specifies CATGWGSGGPRDTQYF. V is TRBV3-1 (or the pseudogene TRBV3-2) and J is TRBJ2-3; 8 bases are shared with TRBD2. Germline values: CDR1 LGHDT, CDR2 YNNKEL (reference sequence). The CDR3 has 16 residues. Unmatched junction bases numbered 17, after V lost 10 bases and J lost 5 bases.

The chain joins TRBV9 to TRBJ2-1; 9 nucleotides agree with TRBD1. Germline V gene data show CDR1 as SGDLS and CDR2 as YYNGEE. This CDR3 comprises 16 residues. J lost 6 bases, V lost 7 bases, and 14 bases had no gene match. The CDR3 DNA sequence: TGTGCCAGCGGTCCCTCCGGACAGGGGAGTTTCAATGAGCAGTTCTTC. Its translation is CASGPSGQGSFNEQFF.

V gene TRBV18 combines with J gene TRBJ2-7; D is unclear. This CDR3 is built from 16 residues. V gave up 0 bases and J gave up 2 bases, with 14 bases separating them. CDR1 KGHSH and CDR2 LQKENI come from the germline V gene. Here the CDR3 DNA reads TGTGCCAGCTCACCACCCGGGTCGAGAGGAACCTACGAGCAGTACTTC. Its protein product is CASSPPGSRGTYEQYF.

This clone is a singleton in its sample. The V gene is TRBV27, the J gene TRBJ2-7, with D possibly TRBD2 on 7 matching bases. V was trimmed by 5 bases and J by 4 bases, leaving 12 bases between them. Germline V CDR1 and CDR2: MNHEY, SMNVEV (reference sequence). CDR3 length equals 13 residues. Written as DNA, the CDR3 is TGTGCCAGCAGTCCGAGGGGGGGGTACGAGCAGTACTTC. This sequence encodes CASSPRGGYEQYF.

The V call is TRBV27, the J call TRBJ2-2, with D hard to call. The V gene lost 7 bases and the J gene lost 0 bases, with 18 bases spanning the gap. CDR1 MNHEY and CDR2 SMNVEV come from the germline V gene (reference sequence). The CDR3 runs to 17 residues. CDR3 bases: TGTGCCAGCAAGGCAACAGCCTATCTTACGAACACCGGGGAGCTGTTTTTT. As protein: CASKATAYLTNTGELFF.

V and J are TRBV10-1 and TRBJ2-1; 10 bases fit TRBD2. The germline gives CDR1 WNHNN, CDR2 SYGVQD (reference sequence). This CDR3 has 15 residues. Unmatched junction bases numbered 7, after V lost 3 bases and J lost 8 bases. The CDR3 is CASSDPTSGNDEQFF. The DNA of the CDR3 is TGCGCCAGCAGTGACCCTACTAGCGGGAATGATGAGCAGTTCTTC.

The chain links TRBV9 to TRBJ2-3; 9 bases line up with TRBD1. This CDR3 has 15 amino acids. CDR1 and CDR2 from the germline V gene are SGDLS and YYNGEE. J gave up 7 bases and V 4 bases, and 10 bases lay outside the gene matches. The CDR3 spells CASSPGQGRMNTQYF. The CDR3 DNA reads TGTGCCAGCAGCCCCGGACAGGGGAGGATGAATACGCAGTATTTT. The full variable domain, its missing parts supplied by reference TRBV9 and TRBJ2-3, is DSGVTQTPKHLITATGQRVTLRCSPRSGDLSVYWYQQSLDQGLQFLIQYYNGEERAKGNILERFSAQQFPDLHSELNLSSLELGDSALYFCASSPGQGRMNTQYFGPGTRLTVL.

Concerning this clone itself: Other nucleotide sequences from this sample produce the same CDR3. This chain joins TRBV27 and TRBJ2-7, with 9 bases fitting TRBD1. There are 15 residues in the CDR3. From germline, CDR1 is MNHEY and CDR2 SMNVEV (reference sequence). V lost 6 bases, J lost 1 base, and 7 bases stayed unmatched. This CDR3 is CASRMPGQGSYEQYF. CDR3 sequence (DNA): TGTGCCAGCAGGATGCCGGGACAGGGTTCCTACGAGCAGTACTTC.

This rearrangement joins TRBV27 to TRBJ2-3, with 8 bases that match TRBD2. Trimming at V came to 8 bases and at J to 2 bases, leaving 18 bases not matched to a gene. Germline CDR1 reads MNHEY; CDR2 reads SMNVEV (reference sequence). The CDR3 totals 18 residues. The CDR3 coding sequence is TGTGCCAGCTCCCCTCGTGGGACTAGGTCTCTTCTCACAGATACGCAGTATTTT. Amino acids: CASSPRGTRSLLTDTQYF.

The chain employs TRBV30 and TRBJ1-4; no firm D call. V lost 2 bases, J lost 5 bases, and 12 bases lay in between. The V gene's germline CDR1 is GTSNPN and CDR2 SVGIG (reference sequence). The CDR3 has 14 residues. CDR3 loop: CAWSREQQNEKLFF. The DNA for the CDR3 is TGTGCCTGGAGTCGGGAGCAGCAGAATGAAAAACTGTTTTTT.

The chain carries TRBV6-2 or TRBV6-3 and TRBJ2-1; 13 bases agree with TRBD2. This CDR3 comprises 17 residues. Germline lookup yields CDR1 MNHEY and CDR2 SVGEGT. J was trimmed by 3 bases and V by 5 bases; bases with no gene match: 7. Here the CDR3 reads CASSGWTSGRDYNEQFF. The DNA for the CDR3 is TGTGCCAGCAGTGGATGGACTAGCGGGAGAGACTACAATGAGCAGTTCTTC.

V usage is TRBV7-9 and J usage is TRBJ2-5, with 10 positions matching TRBD2. This CDR3 spans 17 amino acids. Germline V CDR1 and CDR2: SEHNR, FQNEAQ (reference sequence). Losses at the gene ends were 4 bases for V and 2 bases for J; bases not matched to a gene: 10. The CDR3 protein is CASSSATGLAKQETQYF. The CDR3 DNA is TGTGCCAGCAGCTCAGCGACGGGACTAGCGAAACAAGAGACCCAGTACTTC.

The rearrangement joins TRBV6-5 to TRBJ2-5, with 7 positions matching TRBD1. The germline V gene has CDR1 MNHEY and CDR2 SVGAGI. This CDR3 has 14 residues. Trimming took 5 bases from V and 4 from J; bases not matched to a gene: 7. CDR3 DNA sequence: TGTGCCAGCAGTCCATCGACAGGGAGAGAGACCCAGTACTTC. Amino acids: CASSPSTGRETQYF.

The J gene is TRBJ1-2, the V gene TRBV3-1 (or the pseudogene TRBV3-2); 9 bases agree with TRBD1. CDR1 is LGHDT and CDR2 is YNNKEL in the germline V gene (reference sequence). The CDR3 runs to 15 residues. Germline trimming cut 3 bases from V and 4 bases from J; bases unmatched to any gene: 6. The CDR3 spells CASSHLGQGGYGYTF. CDR3 nucleotide sequence: TGTGCCAGCAGCCATTTGGGACAGGGAGGCTATGGCTACACCTTC.

The J gene is TRBJ1-3, the V gene TRBV19, with 7 bases identical to TRBD1. J lost 5 bases, V lost 4 bases, and 2 bases had no gene match. Germline V gene sequence: CDR1 LNHDA, CDR2 SQIVND (reference sequence). This CDR3 has 13 amino acids. The CDR3 is CASSTGQRNTIYF. The CDR3 DNA reads TGTGCCAGTAGTACGGGACAGCGAAACACCATATATTTT. The whole variable domain, filled in from reference TRBV19 and TRBJ1-3, reads DGGITQSPKYLFRKEGQNVTLSCEQNLNHDAMYWYRQDPGQGLRLIYYSQIVNDFQKGDIAEGYSVSREKKESFPLTVTSAQKNPTAFYLCASSTGQRNTIYFGEGSWLTVV.